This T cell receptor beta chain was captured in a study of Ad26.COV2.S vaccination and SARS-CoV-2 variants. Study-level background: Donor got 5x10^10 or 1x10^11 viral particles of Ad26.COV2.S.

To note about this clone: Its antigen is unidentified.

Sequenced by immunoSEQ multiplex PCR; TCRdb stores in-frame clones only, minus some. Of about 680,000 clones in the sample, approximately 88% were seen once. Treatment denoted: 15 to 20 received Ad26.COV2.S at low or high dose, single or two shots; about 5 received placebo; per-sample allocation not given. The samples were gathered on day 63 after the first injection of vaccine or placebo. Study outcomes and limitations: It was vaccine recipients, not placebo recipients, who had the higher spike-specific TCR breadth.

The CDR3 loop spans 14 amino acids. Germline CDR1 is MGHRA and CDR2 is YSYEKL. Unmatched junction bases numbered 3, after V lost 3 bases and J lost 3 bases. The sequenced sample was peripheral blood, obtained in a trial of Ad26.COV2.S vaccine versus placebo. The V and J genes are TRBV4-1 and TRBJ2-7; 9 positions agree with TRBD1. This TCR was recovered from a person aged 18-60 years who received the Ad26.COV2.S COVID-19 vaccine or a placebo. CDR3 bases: TGCGCCAGCAGCCAGAGACAGGGGGGCTACGAGCAGTACTTC. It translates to CASSQRQGGYEQYF.